This record looks at one T cell receptor (beta chain) sequence and its context. The data stem from a study of T cell changes during pregnancy in multiple sclerosis. Libraries were prepared by immunoSEQ multiplex PCR; TCRdb keeps only in-frame clonotypes and omits some of them. This table holds approximately 88,000 clones, approximately 94% found once. The CDR3 runs to 15 residues. The ends lost 3 bases at V and 8 bases at J; junction bases unmatched: 9. Germline V lookup: CDR1 KGHSH, CDR2 LQKENI. Sequencing was performed on peripheral blood, taken in the third trimester of pregnancy. The clonotype was recovered from a female donor with multiple sclerosis, enrolled in a pregnancy study. The rearrangement links TRBV18 to TRBJ2-1; 8 nucleotides line up with TRBD1. This CDR3 reads CASSPNRGSVDEQFF. DNA for the CDR3: TGTGCCAGCTCACCCAACAGGGGGAGTGTGGATGAGCAGTTCTTC.